The sequence of this T cell receptor beta chain was determined in a study of T cells in Graves' hyperthyroidism and ophthalmopathy. Study-wide context: The initial diagnosis was the point when peripheral blood was collected, ahead of any treatment.

Study-level results: Blood held most thyroid clonotypes expanded above 0.001 frequency.

This clonotype has ten or more counts. Its antigen remains unknown. There were TCR beta CDR3 regions amplified from RNA transcripts. TCR CDR3 underwent first-round RT-PCR with the HTBI primer set. TCRdb independently ran MiXCR on the multiplex PCR reads; one entry per CDR3 protein. The sample shows 300,000 to 450,000 distinct CDR3 sequences, around a sixth of them seen only once. The CDR3 has 13 residues. Germline V gene lookup returns CDR1 LGHDT and CDR2 YNNKEL (reference sequence). With 1 base removed from V and 4 bases from J, the gap between germline ends came to 7 bases. The receptor was isolated from a woman in her forties with Graves' ophthalmopathy. The J gene is TRBJ2-5, the V gene TRBV3-1; D not certain. Material: blood. CDR3 nucleotides: TGTGCCAGCAGCCAAGGTATCTCAGAGACCCAGTACTTC. Translated, it gives CASSQGISETQYF.